This T cell receptor (beta chain) was profiled in a study of cytomegalovirus exposure and HLA in healthy donors. Study findings and constraints: TRBV6-2, TRBV6-3 and some other V segments were unresolvable in 87-base-pair reads. A later analysis reportedly found that, within productive TCRs, an Asian-associated ancestry cluster had fewer N-insertions than the mean observed across the roughly 670 donors. When analyzed later, the rates of TCR association showed variation by HLA locus, with DRB1 the most and HLA-C the fewest.

The PCR ran on 60 Vbeta and 13 Jbeta primers. Sequencing was performed with immunoSEQ multiplex PCR; in TCRdb, only in-frame clones are kept and a portion is missing. The profile covers 170,000 or so clones, with around 80% appearing a single time and approximately 1.5% taken by the ten largest. V was shortened by 3 bases and J by 6 bases, with 15 bases between the two germline ends. This CDR3 has 15 residues. Germline CDR1 MGHRA, CDR2 YSYEKL. All the people who gave samples were healthy bone marrow donors. Concerning this clone itself: Its specificity is unknown.

The chain has TRBV4-1 and TRBJ2-1; the D gene is possibly TRBD2 (5 bases). Sequencing input: PBMCs. The receptor was isolated from a woman aged 25 to 39 in good health and CMV-seropositive. The CDR3 nucleotides are TGCGCCAGCAGCCACCCGGGATATGGCGCCAATGAGCAGTTCTTC. It is translated as CASSHPGYGANEQFF.